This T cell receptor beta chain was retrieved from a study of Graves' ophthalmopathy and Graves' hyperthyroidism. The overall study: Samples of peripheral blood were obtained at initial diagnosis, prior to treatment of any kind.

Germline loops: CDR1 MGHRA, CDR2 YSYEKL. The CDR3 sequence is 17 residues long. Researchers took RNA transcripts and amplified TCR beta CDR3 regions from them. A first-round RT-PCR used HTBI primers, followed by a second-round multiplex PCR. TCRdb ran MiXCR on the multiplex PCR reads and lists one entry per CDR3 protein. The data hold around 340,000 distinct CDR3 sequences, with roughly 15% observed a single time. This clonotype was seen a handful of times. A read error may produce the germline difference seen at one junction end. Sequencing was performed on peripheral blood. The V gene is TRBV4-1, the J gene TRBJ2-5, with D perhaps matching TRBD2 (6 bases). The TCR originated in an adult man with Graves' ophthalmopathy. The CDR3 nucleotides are TGCACCAGCAGCCAAGATCGGGGAGGAGGAGGAACAGAGACCCAGTACTTC. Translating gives CTSSQDRGGGGTETQYF.